These T cell receptor beta chains were read from a single sample in a study of T-cell reconstitution after alpha-beta-depleted transplantation in children. One entry per CDR3 protein results from TCRdb running MiXCR on the PCR reads. The table lists 250,000 to 300,000 distinct CDR3 sequences, roughly 8.2% of them singletons. The material was peripheral blood, obtained 360 days after TCRalphabeta/CD19-depleted stem cell transplant. The receptor set was obtained from a female patient under 10 years old who had a stem cell transplant for Fanconi anemia, so the T cells may come from the graft donor. The CDR3 runs from the conserved cysteine through the conserved F or W. A D gene is named only where the DNA matches it firmly. Part of the rows lack a size; the others show once, few, many or a class for expanded clones.

TRBV28	many	TRBD1	TRBJ1-2	CASGTANYGYTF	TGTGCCAGCGGGACAGCTAACTATGGCTACACCTTC
TRBV7-2	few	.	TRBJ1-1	CASSLEGVGRNTEAFF	TGTGCCAGCAGCTTAGAGGGGGTTGGGAGGAACACTGAAGCTTTCTTT
TRBV7-9	many	.	TRBJ2-5	CANATGEPGQETQYF	TGTGCCAACGCTACAGGAGAACCCGGACAAGAGACCCAGTACTTC
TRBV28	.	.	TRBJ1-5	CASSPPLTASQLQPQHF	TGTGCCAGCAGCCCACCCCTGACAGCCTCCCAATTACAGCCCCAGCATTTT
TRBV9	.	.	TRBJ2-1	CASSESGGINEQFF	TGTGCCAGCAGCGAATCGGGGGGCATCAATGAGCAGTTCTTC
TRBV28	.	.	TRBJ2-7	CASSLAGFSYEQYF	TGTGCCAGCAGTTTAGCAGGTTTCTCGTACGAGCAGTACTTC
TRBV2	few	TRBD1	TRBJ2-1	CASYRDSHNEQFF	TGTGCCAGCTACCGGGACAGCCACAATGAGCAGTTCTTC
TRBV20-1	many	.	TRBJ2-7	CSASVGSSYEQYF	TGCAGTGCTAGCGTCGGCTCTTCCTACGAGCAGTACTTC
TRBV3-1	few	.	TRBJ2-7	CASSQGQGLRYEQYF	TGTGCCAGCAGCCAAGGACAAGGTTTACGCTACGAGCAGTACTTC
TRBV28	many	.	TRBJ1-4	CASTPPPGKNEKLFF	TGTGCCAGCACTCCCCCCCCAGGGAAGAATGAAAAACTGTTTTTT
TRBV12-3/TRBV12-4	many	.	TRBJ1-2	CASSQMDGGVGYTF	TGTGCCAGCAGTCAAATGGACGGGGGGGTCGGCTACACCTTC
TRBV18	many	.	TRBJ2-1	CASSPKGNRQFF	TGTGCCAGCTCACCAAAGGGGAACAGGCAGTTCTTC
TRBV12-3/TRBV12-4	many	TRBD2	TRBJ2-5	CASSLLAGGLSRETQYF	TGTGCCAGCAGTTTACTAGCGGGAGGCCTTAGTAGAGAGACCCAGTACTTC
TRBV5-1	many	.	TRBJ2-5	CASSSTAFQETQYF	TGCGCCAGCAGCTCGACAGCCTTCCAAGAGACCCAGTACTTC
TRBV20-1	.	.	TRBJ1-2	CSASEGRHREYDGYTF	TGCAGTGCTAGTGAAGGCAGACACCGGGAGTATGATGGCTACACCTTC
TRBV15	many	.	TRBJ2-1	CATSRGAGSGQFF	TGTGCCACCAGCAGAGGGGCCGGTTCAGGTCAGTTCTTC
TRBV7-2	many	TRBD2	TRBJ2-5	CASSLTSGGVETQYF	TGTGCCAGCAGCCTAACTAGCGGGGGAGTTGAGACCCAGTACTTC
TRBV2	.	.	TRBJ2-3	CASSEIRVWTDTQYF	TGTGCCAGCAGTGAGATCAGGGTCTGGACAGATACGCAGTATTTT
TRBV19	.	TRBD2	TRBJ2-2	CASSTTGTSPTGELFF	TGTGCCAGTAGTACAACCGGGACTAGCCCCACCGGGGAGCTGTTTTTT
TRBV5-1	many	.	TRBJ2-5	CASSQVVAGQETQYF	TGCGCCAGCAGCCAGGTCGTAGCCGGGCAAGAGACCCAGTACTTC
TRBV5-1	few	.	TRBJ1-4	CASSLHHAQGPNEKLFF	TGCGCCAGCAGCTTACACCACGCACAGGGTCCTAATGAAAAACTGTTTTTT
TRBV20-1	many	.	TRBJ2-1	CSARPRWNEQFF	TGCAGTGCTAGGCCTCGTTGGAATGAGCAGTTCTTC
TRBV28	many	TRBD2	TRBJ2-1	CASIPLAEGNNEQFF	TGTGCCAGCATACCCCTAGCGGAAGGAAACAATGAGCAGTTCTTC